The 22 T cell receptor beta chains below all came from one sample that was sequenced in a study of cytomegalovirus exposure and HLA in healthy donors. Researchers ran the PCR with 60 Vbeta and 13 Jbeta primers. Here immunoSEQ multiplex PCR was the method, and the copy in TCRdb shows in-frame clones only, minus some. The table lists 99,000 or so clones, around four fifths of them singletons, with roughly 3.5% in the top ten. The sample comprised PBMCs. These receptors came from a female donor in good health and CMV-seropositive.

The genes are TRBV14 and TRBJ1-4; D gene uncertain. Trimming removed 3 bases at V and 8 bases at J, with 13 bases between. The CDR3 covers 14 residues. Germline CDR1 and CDR2: SGHDN and FVKESK. DNA of the CDR3: TGTGCCAGCAGCCACGACACCGGGAGCGAAAAACTGTTTTTT. This gives the protein CASSHDTGSEKLFF.

The chain couples TRBV2 to TRBJ2-3; 14 bases align to TRBD2. This CDR3 is built from 16 residues. J was trimmed by 6 bases and V by 10 bases; bases with no gene match: 12. Germline V gene lookup returns CDR1 SNHLY and CDR2 FYNNEI. Here the CDR3 DNA reads TGTGCCACTGGGACTAGCGGGGGAACCTCTGCGGATACGCAGTATTTT. Protein: CATGTSGGTSADTQYF. Filled out from reference TRBV2 and TRBJ2-3, the complete variable domain reads EPEVTQTPSHQVTQMGQEVILRCVPISNHLYFYWYRQILGQKVEFLVSFYNNEISEKSEIFDDQFSVERPDGSNFTLKIRSTKLEDSAMYFCATGTSGGTSADTQYFGPGTRLTVL.

This clone has a handful of counts. The rearrangement links TRBV6-5 to TRBJ2-1, with D maybe TRBD1 (6 bases). The CDR3 runs 13 residues. Trimming cost V 0 bases and J 9 bases, with 9 bases left between them. Per germline, CDR1 MNHEY and CDR2 SVGAGI. The CDR3 is CASSYSGTTEQFF. The CDR3 DNA reads TGTGCCAGCAGTTACTCAGGGACAACTGAGCAGTTCTTC.

The CDR3 is CASSAQNVATNEKLFF. The CDR3 DNA sequence: TGTGCCAGCTCAGCGCAAAATGTTGCAACTAATGAAAAACTGTTTTTT. The genes are TRBV18 and TRBJ1-4; the D is unclear. The CDR3 has 16 amino acids. The germline V gene encodes CDR1 KGHSH and CDR2 LQKENI. V dropped 5 bases and J dropped 0 bases, with 13 bases sitting between them. The variable domain in full, completed from reference TRBV18 and TRBJ1-4, reads NAGVMQNPRHLVRRRGQEARLRCSPMKGHSHVYWYRQLPEEGLKFMVYLQKENIIDESGMPKERFSAEFPKEGPSILRIQQVVRGDSAAYFCASSAQNVATNEKLFFGSGTQLSVL.

V usage is TRBV7-2 and J usage is TRBJ2-7; 7 bases line up with TRBD2. The trim removed 5 bases at V and 2 bases at J, leaving 6 bases unmatched. Germline V gene lookup returns CDR1 SGHTA and CDR2 FQGNSA. This CDR3 region has 14 residues. The CDR3 is CASSPGTIPYEQYF. The CDR3 nucleotides are TGTGCCAGCAGCCCAGGGACTATCCCCTACGAGCAGTACTTC.

V usage is TRBV7-9 and J usage is TRBJ2-1; D call uncertain. V was cut by 1 base and J by 4 bases, with 2 bases left in between. This CDR3 spans 12 amino acids. In germline, CDR1 is SEHNR, CDR2 FQNEAQ (reference sequence). The CDR3 here is CASSLVYNEQFF. The CDR3 DNA is TGTGCCAGCAGCTTAGTATACAATGAGCAGTTCTTC.

For this clone: An end of the junction does not agree with germline; a read error may underlie this. The J gene is TRBJ1-1, the V gene TRBV7-9, with 7 bases aligning to TRBD1. There are 14 residues in the CDR3. Germline CDR1 and CDR2: SEHNR and FQNEAQ (reference sequence). CDR3 amino acids: CSSSLSTGDTEAFF. CDR3 in DNA: TGTTCCAGCAGCTTAAGTACAGGGGACACTGAAGCTTTCTTT.

The chain carries TRBV30 and TRBJ1-2, with D maybe TRBD1 (5 bases). Between the trimmed V and J ends, which lost 3 bases and 6 bases, there was a span of 14 bases. This CDR3 spans 13 amino acids. The germline V gene has CDR1 GTSNPN and CDR2 SVGIG (reference sequence). The CDR3 loop is CAWRSGGANGYTF. As DNA, the CDR3 is TGTGCCTGGAGATCGGGGGGAGCAAATGGCTACACCTTC.

The gene calls are TRBV9 and TRBJ1-5; TRBD1 matches at 8 bases. Unmatched junction bases numbered 6, after V lost 3 bases and J lost 4 bases. The CDR3 contains 15 residues. Germline CDR1 and CDR2: SGDLS and YYNGEE. DNA of the CDR3: TGTGCCAGCAGCGCCGACCGGGACAGGAATCAGCCCCAGCATTTT. Protein: CASSADRDRNQPQHF.

The rearrangement links TRBV27 to TRBJ1-1; 8 positions agree with TRBD1. The CDR3 consists of 14 residues. The germline V gene has CDR1 MNHEY and CDR2 SMNVEV (reference sequence). V was pared by 11 bases and J by 0 bases, with 8 bases of the junction left unmatched. In nucleotides, the CDR3 is TGTGCCCAAACGACAGGGGCCGTGAACACTGAAGCTTTCTTT. Its translation: CAQTTGAVNTEAFF.

The rearrangement joins TRBV5-8 to TRBJ2-5, with D possibly TRBD2 on 6 matching bases. There are 14 residues in the CDR3. Germline-derived CDR1 and CDR2 are SGHTS and YDEGEE. V was pared by 9 bases and J by 4 bases, with 19 bases between. The CDR3 sequence: CATSFGGLGETQYF. CDR3 coding DNA: TGTGCCACTTCTTTCGGGGGATTGGGAGAGACCCAGTACTTC.

The rearrangement uses TRBV29-1 and TRBJ2-1; 8 positions agree with TRBD2. Per germline, CDR1 SQVTM and CDR2 ANQGSEA. This CDR3 is built from 14 residues. V lost 2 bases, J lost 8 bases, and 8 bases stayed unmatched. CDR3 protein: CSVEFPGLADEQFF. The DNA of the CDR3 is TGCAGCGTTGAATTCCCCGGACTAGCCGATGAGCAGTTCTTC.

The DNA of the CDR3 is TGTGCCAGCAGTGAACCAGCTACAGGGAGGGCTGGAAACACCATATATTTT. It yields the protein CASSEPATGRAGNTIYF. This chain links TRBV6-1 with TRBJ1-3, with D tentatively TRBD1 (6 bases). This CDR3 region has 17 residues. From germline, CDR1 is MNHNS and CDR2 SASEGT. V was clipped by 2 bases and J by 2 bases, with 16 bases between them.

The V and J genes are TRBV11-2 and TRBJ1-2, with 7 bases matching TRBD1. This CDR3 has 13 residues. The germline gives CDR1 SGHAT, CDR2 FQNNGV. J lost 4 bases, V lost 5 bases, and 4 bases had no gene match. For the CDR3, the DNA is TGTGCCAGCAGCCTAGGGACAGCCTATGGCTACACCTTC. Protein sequence: CASSLGTAYGYTF.

The rearrangement joins TRBV7-9 to TRBJ1-4, with D maybe TRBD1 (6 bases). The V gene's germline CDR1 is SEHNR and CDR2 FQNEAQ (reference sequence). This CDR3 comprises 14 residues. V dropped 5 bases and J dropped 8 bases, with 15 bases sitting between them. CDR3 loop: CASSKGGAGEKLFF. The CDR3 nucleotides are TGTGCCAGCAGCAAAGGGGGGGCCGGGGAAAAACTGTTTTTT.

The gene calls are TRBV29-1 and TRBJ2-1; D remains ambiguous. The V end was cut by 4 bases, the J end by 6 bases, with 4 bases between. The CDR3 spans 10 residues. Germline V gene data show CDR1 as SQVTM and CDR2 as ANQGSEA. CDR3 residues: CSVALNEQFF. In DNA form, the CDR3 reads TGCAGCGTTGCTCTCAATGAGCAGTTCTTC.

A few counts support this clone. CDR3 residues: CASSPERADTEAFF. Here the CDR3 DNA reads TGTGCCAGCAGCCCGGAGAGGGCTGACACTGAAGCTTTCTTT. The genes are TRBV5-4 and TRBJ1-1; D remains ambiguous. V was trimmed by 4 bases and J by 3 bases, leaving 13 bases between them. Germline assignment: CDR1 SGHNT and CDR2 YYREEE (reference sequence). The CDR3 totals 14 residues. Full variable domain (rest looked up from reference TRBV5-4 and TRBJ1-1): ETGVTQSPTHLIKTRGQQVTLRCSSQSGHNTVSWYQQALGQGPQFIFQYYREEENGRGNFPPRFSGLQFPNYSSELNVNALELDDSALYLCASSPERADTEAFFGQGTRLTVV.

The chain's CDR3 is CAWRSGAPGGEQYF. CDR3 nucleotide sequence: TGTGCCTGGAGGTCGGGAGCGCCAGGGGGGGAGCAGTACTTC. This chain joins TRBV30 and TRBJ2-7; the D gene is possibly TRBD1 (7 bases). Per the germline V gene, CDR1 is GTSNPN and CDR2 is SVGIG (reference sequence). This CDR3 contains 14 residues. The ends were cut back, 3 bases at V and 7 bases at J, with 19 bases in the middle.

Only one count was recorded for this clone. The gene calls are TRBV28 and TRBJ2-7, with D perhaps matching TRBD2 (6 bases). V was clipped by 3 bases and J by 3 bases, with 6 bases between them. Germline lookup yields CDR1 MDHEN and CDR2 SYDVKM. This CDR3 is built from 12 residues. In DNA form, the CDR3 reads TGTGCCAGCAGTTTGGGACTCTACGAGCAGTACTTC. It codes for CASSLGLYEQYF.

This clone turned up a few times. The J gene is TRBJ2-7, the V gene TRBV7-9; 9 bases align to TRBD2. CDR1 and CDR2 from the germline V gene are SEHNR and FQNEAQ (reference sequence). This CDR3 contains 14 residues. Germline trimming cut 5 bases from V and 4 bases from J; bases unmatched to any gene: 6. CDR3 DNA: TGTGCCAGCAGCCCACTAGCGGGCATATACGAGCAGTACTTC. Translation gives CASSPLAGIYEQYF.

The V gene is TRBV2, the J gene TRBJ1-5, with no clear D. CDR3 length: 14 residues. With 6 bases removed from V and 0 bases from J, the gap between germline ends came to 9 bases. Germline loops: CDR1 SNHLY, CDR2 FYNNEI. The CDR3 region is CASRVRYSNQPQHF. The DNA of the CDR3 is TGTGCCAGCAGGGTTAGATATAGCAATCAGCCCCAGCATTTT.

The CDR3 reads CASSLPTGIEQYF. The CDR3 bases are TGCGCCAGCAGCTTGCCGACAGGGATCGAGCAGTACTTC. The chain recombines TRBV5-1 with TRBJ2-7; TRBD1 matches at 7 bases. Germline assignment: CDR1 SGHRS and CDR2 YFSETQ. Trimming took 1 base from V and 6 from J; bases not matched to a gene: 4. The CDR3 sequence is 13 residues long.